Listed here is a single T cell receptor (beta chain). V was cut by 3 bases and J by 3 bases, with 9 bases left in between. Germline-derived CDR1 and CDR2 are SGHTA and FQGNSA. The CDR3 totals 15 residues. The authors extracted RNA and reverse transcribed it into cDNA as the sequencing template. Method: immunoSEQ multiplex PCR; TCRdb's copy keeps in-frame clones and lacks some. Among about 180,000 clones listed, almost 65% were seen once. This sample was taken from a study of CD8+ T cells in alopecia areata. This TCR derives from a human donor with alopecia areata. V and J are TRBV7-2 and TRBJ2-6; tentatively, D is TRBD2 (6 bases). Sequenced here: CD4+ T cells sorted from blood, sampled at week 0. CDR3 DNA sequence: TGTGCCAGCAGCTTGGGGGGAAATGGGGCCAACGTCCTGACTTTC. Translation gives CASSLGGNGANVLTF.